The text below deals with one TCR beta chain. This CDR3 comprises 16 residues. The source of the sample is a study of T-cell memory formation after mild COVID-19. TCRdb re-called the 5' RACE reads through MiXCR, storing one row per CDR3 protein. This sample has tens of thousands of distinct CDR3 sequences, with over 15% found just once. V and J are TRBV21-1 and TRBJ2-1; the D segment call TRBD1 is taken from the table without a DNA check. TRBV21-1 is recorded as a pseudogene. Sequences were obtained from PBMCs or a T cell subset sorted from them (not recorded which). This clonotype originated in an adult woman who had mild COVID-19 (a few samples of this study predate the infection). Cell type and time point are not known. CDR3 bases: TGTGCCAGCAGCAAAAAGAGGGGCAAACTAGGAAATGAGCAGTTCTTC. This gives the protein CASSKKRGKLGNEQFF.